These 16 T cell receptor beta chains came from one sample sequenced in a study of cytomegalovirus exposure and HLA in healthy donors. In the PCR, 60 Vbeta and 13 Jbeta primers were used. Assay used: immunoSEQ multiplex PCR; TCRdb lists only in-frame clones, some missing. The sample has 140,000 or so clones; almost 85% are singletons. Sequenced material: PBMCs. Receptor source: a woman aged 55-70 years in good health and CMV-seropositive.

The chain uses TRBV14 and TRBJ2-5; TRBD1 aligns across 10 bases. The germline V gene has CDR1 SGHDN and CDR2 FVKESK. This CDR3 is 15 amino acids long. V lost 0 bases and J lost 6; bases outside the gene matches: 4. The CDR3 loop reads CASSQDWTGGQTQYF. CDR3 nucleotides: TGTGCCAGCAGCCAAGATTGGACAGGGGGACAGACCCAGTACTTC.

The count of this clone is one. The rearrangement uses TRBV7-9 and TRBJ2-2; the match to TRBD1 covers 7 bases. The CDR3 is made up of 15 amino acids. The germline V gene encodes CDR1 SEHNR and CDR2 FQNEAQ (reference sequence). V lost 5 bases to trimming and J lost 6 bases; unmatched junction nucleotides: 9. The CDR3 protein is CASSATGLGAGELFF. CDR3 bases: TGTGCCAGCAGCGCGACAGGGCTTGGGGCCGGGGAGCTGTTTTTT.

This chain links TRBV7-2 with TRBJ2-7; D is possibly TRBD2 (6 bases). The CDR3 is made up of 16 amino acids. Germline V gene sequence: CDR1 SGHTA, CDR2 FQGNSA. V was cut by 4 bases and J by 2 bases, with 18 bases left in between. The CDR3 loop reads CASSSTGSAITYEQYF. For the CDR3, the DNA is TGTGCCAGCAGCTCTACCGGGAGTGCGATTACCTACGAGCAGTACTTC.

To note about this clone: The identical CDR3 is also encoded by other nucleotide sequences in the sample. The gene calls are TRBV28 and TRBJ1-3; D possibly corresponds to TRBD1 (6 bases). V was cut by 6 bases and J by 0 bases, with 9 bases left in between. Germline V gene data show CDR1 as MDHEN and CDR2 as SYDVKM. The CDR3 loop spans 14 amino acids. In DNA form, the CDR3 reads TGTGCCAGCAGAGCACAGGGCTCTGGAAACACCATATATTTT. Translated, it gives CASRAQGSGNTIYF.

This clone was recorded a few times. The chain is built from TRBV7-9 and TRBJ2-7, with a weak D call TRBD1 (6 bases). Germline CDR1 reads SEHNR; CDR2 reads FQNEAQ (reference sequence). This CDR3 region has 16 residues. V was pared by 5 bases and J by 4 bases, with 21 bases between. The CDR3 DNA follows: TGTGCCAGCAGCCCCCAAGGGTGGGGGCCACAATACGAGCAGTACTTC. It translates to CASSPQGWGPQYEQYF. Full variable domain (rest looked up from reference TRBV7-9 and TRBJ2-7): DTGVSQNPRHKITKRGQNVTFRCDPISEHNRLYWYRQTLGQGPEFLTYFQNEAQLEKSRLLSDRFSAERPKGSFSTLEIQRTEQGDSAMYLCASSPQGWGPQYEQYFGPGTRLTVT.

This clone appeared a few times. The V and J genes are TRBV6-6 and TRBJ2-7; D ambiguous. The CDR3 runs 13 residues. Germline V gives CDR1 MNHNY, CDR2 SVGAGI (reference sequence). V lost 2 bases to trimming and J lost 3 bases, with 8 bases between them. The DNA of the CDR3 is TGTGCCAGCAGTTACGACACCTACTACGAGCAGTACTTC. Its protein is CASSYDTYYEQYF.

The chain uses TRBV6-5 and TRBJ1-2, with D perhaps TRBD1 (5 bases). The CDR3 has 14 residues. Trimming stripped 8 bases from V and 1 base from J, with 14 bases between. Germline loops: CDR1 MNHEY, CDR2 SVGAGI. CDR3 nucleotides: TGTGCCAGCCATAAGCGGGGGGTTAACTATGGCTACACCTTC. Residues: CASHKRGVNYGYTF.

The CDR3 coding sequence is TGTGCCAGCAGCTTGGCGCGCAGGGGCGAGCAGTACTTC. Amino acids: CASSLARRGEQYF. The chain has TRBV5-6 and TRBJ2-7, with a tentative D call TRBD1 (6 bases). CDR1 and CDR2 from the germline V gene are SGHDT and YYEEEE. V was cut by 0 bases and J by 6 bases, with 10 bases left in between. There are 13 residues in the CDR3. Filled out from reference TRBV5-6 and TRBJ2-7, the complete variable domain reads DAGVTQSPTHLIKTRGQQVTLRCSPKSGHDTVSWYQQALGQGPQFIFQYYEEEERQRGNFPDRFSGHQFPNYSSELNVNALLLGDSALYLCASSLARRGEQYFGPGTRLTVT.

This chain links TRBV7-9 with TRBJ2-7; 7 bases are shared with TRBD2. Germline values: CDR1 SEHNR, CDR2 FQNEAQ (reference sequence). After removal of 5 bases from V and 5 bases from J, the junction contained 15 bases not matched to a gene. CDR3 length: 16 residues. CDR3 nucleotide sequence: TGTGCCAGCAGCCTTGTCGATGGCGGGAGTACGAACGAGCAGTACTTC. It translates to CASSLVDGGSTNEQYF.

The chain links TRBV7-2 to TRBJ1-2; D is possibly TRBD1 (5 bases). Germline CDR1 and CDR2: SGHTA and FQGNSA. The V gene lost 5 bases and the J gene lost 7 bases, with 17 bases spanning the gap. This CDR3 region has 14 residues. The CDR3 DNA reads TGTGCCAGCAGCCAGGGTCCCTCCAGTCGTGGCTACACCTTC. Residues: CASSQGPSSRGYTF.

This clone was observed a few times. The chain joins TRBV30 to TRBJ2-7, with 7 bases matching TRBD1. The CDR3 totals 17 residues. V was pared by 2 bases and J by 6 bases, with 19 bases of the junction left unmatched. The germline gives CDR1 GTSNPN, CDR2 SVGIG (reference sequence). The CDR3 DNA sequence: TGTGCCTGGAGTCTAAGGCGAACCGGGCAGGGGGTTTCCGAGCAGTACTTC. Protein sequence: CAWSLRRTGQGVSEQYF.

The chain combines TRBV30 with TRBJ1-2, with 8 nucleotides matching TRBD1. From germline, CDR1 is GTSNPN and CDR2 SVGIG (reference sequence). The CDR3 has 11 residues. The CDR3 loop reads CACAGGHGYTF. The CDR3 DNA sequence: TGTGCTTGTGCAGGGGGCCATGGCTACACCTTC. The full variable domain, its missing parts supplied by reference TRBV30 and TRBJ1-2, is SQTIHQWPATLVQPVGSPLSLECTVEGTSNPNLYWYRQAAGRGLQLLFYSVGIGQISSEVPQNLSASRPQDRQFILSSKKLLLSDSGFYLCACAGGHGYTFGSGTRLTVV.

The gene calls are TRBV7-9 and TRBJ1-2; unclear D gene. The germline V and J ends were trimmed by 5 bases and 2 bases, with 3 bases remaining between them. Looked up from germline, CDR1 is SEHNR and CDR2 is FQNEAQ (reference sequence). The CDR3 is made up of 11 amino acids. The CDR3 loop reads CASSRNYGYTF. For the CDR3, the DNA is TGTGCCAGCAGCCGGAACTATGGCTACACCTTC.

This clone appeared a few times. The chain joins TRBV5-4 to TRBJ1-3, with 7 nucleotides matching TRBD1. Germline V lookup: CDR1 SGHNT, CDR2 YYREEE (reference sequence). The V segment lost 3 bases and the J segment 7 bases; nucleotides outside the gene matches: 10. The CDR3 has 15 residues. CDR3 residues: CASSSPDRPGNTIYF. The DNA of the CDR3 is TGTGCCAGCAGCTCCCCGGACAGGCCAGGCAACACCATATATTTT.

The V and J genes are TRBV5-6 and TRBJ2-1, with D perhaps matching TRBD2 (6 bases). V was trimmed by 4 bases and J by 1 base, leaving 12 bases between them. The CDR3 runs to 15 residues. The germline V gene encodes CDR1 SGHDT and CDR2 YYEEEE. CDR3 residues: CASSPGGRSYNEQFF. CDR3 sequence (DNA): TGTGCCAGCAGCCCTGGAGGGAGATCCTACAATGAGCAGTTCTTC.

The sample holds one count of this clone. The rearrangement joins TRBV7-3 to TRBJ1-2, with 9 nucleotides matching TRBD1. Per germline, CDR1 SGHTA and CDR2 FQGTGA. With 4 bases clipped from V and 3 bases from J, the junction kept 6 bases outside the gene matches. The CDR3 contains 15 residues. The CDR3 region is CASSSTGGAYYGYTF. The CDR3, as DNA: TGTGCCAGCAGCTCCACAGGGGGCGCCTACTATGGCTACACCTTC.